One sample yielded the 17 T cell receptor beta chains listed below, sequenced in a study of T cells after yellow fever vaccination. TCRdb passed the 5' RACE reads through MiXCR, listing each CDR3 protein once. The table lists some 560,000 distinct CDR3 sequences, around 21% of them singletons. Specimen: PBMCs, collected 15 days after the yellow fever booster vaccination. Source of these receptors: a man younger than 45 who received the YFV17D yellow fever vaccine.

This clonotype was observed a few times. The CDR3 coding sequence is TGTGCCAGCAGTTACTCCTTGAGGGAGCCGGCAGATACGCAGTATTTT. Encoded protein: CASSYSLREPADTQYF. V and J are TRBV6-2 or TRBV6-3 and TRBJ2-3, with a tentative D call TRBD2 (5 bases). Germline V gives CDR1 MNHEY, CDR2 SVGEGT. Trimming removed 0 bases from V and 4 bases from J, with 14 bases in between. This CDR3 spans 16 amino acids.

This clonotype occurred many times. CDR3 DNA sequence: TGTGCCAGCAGCTCTCTCCCTAAAACCGGGACTAGCGCCTACAATGAGCAGTTCTTC. It is translated as CASSSLPKTGTSAYNEQFF. The chain joins TRBV7-3 to TRBJ2-1; TRBD2 aligns across 10 bases. This CDR3 spans 19 amino acids. V was clipped by 4 bases and J by 2 bases; unmatched bases: 14. Germline V CDR1 and CDR2: SGHTA, FQGTGA.

The chain employs TRBV5-5 and TRBJ2-3; a possible D gene is TRBD1 (6 bases). The CDR3 consists of 14 residues. V gave up 2 bases and J gave up 2 bases, with 9 bases separating them. Germline CDR1 is SGHKS and CDR2 is YYEKEE (reference sequence). CDR3 amino acids: CASSFGQNTDTQYF. DNA of the CDR3: TGTGCCAGCAGCTTCGGACAGAACACAGATACGCAGTATTTT. The full variable domain, with the rest looked up from reference TRBV5-5 and TRBJ2-3, is DAGVTQSPTHLIKTRGQQVTLRCSPISGHKSVSWYQQVLGQGPQFIFQYYEKEERGRGNFPDRFSARQFPNYSSELNVNALLLGDSALYLCASSFGQNTDTQYFGPGTRLTVL.

The sample holds a few counts of this clonotype. The V and J genes are TRBV5-6 and TRBJ2-1, with 14 bases matching TRBD2. In germline, CDR1 is SGHDT, CDR2 YYEEEE. The CDR3 is made up of 16 amino acids. V lost 3 bases, J lost 10 bases, and 9 bases stayed unmatched. The CDR3 reads CASSSRGTSGRKEQFF. CDR3 DNA sequence: TGTGCCAGCAGCTCGCGTGGGACTAGCGGGAGAAAAGAGCAGTTCTTC. Using reference TRBV5-6 and TRBJ2-1 for the parts outside the CDR3, the full variable domain is DAGVTQSPTHLIKTRGQQVTLRCSPKSGHDTVSWYQQALGQGPQFIFQYYEEEERQRGNFPDRFSGHQFPNYSSELNVNALLLGDSALYLCASSSRGTSGRKEQFFGPGTRLTVL.

This clonotype was detected many times. The chain carries TRBV24-1 and TRBJ2-1; a weak D match, TRBD1 (5 bases). The CDR3 has 13 residues. CDR1 is KGHDR and CDR2 is SFDVKD in the germline V gene. The ends were cut back, 4 bases at V and 7 bases at J, with 10 bases in the middle. The CDR3 nucleotides read TGTGCCACCAGTGAACCCCAGGGTAATGAGCAGTTCTTC. This encodes CATSEPQGNEQFF.

J is TRBJ2-5 and V is TRBV7-2, with D perhaps TRBD2 (5 bases). Germline values: CDR1 SGHTA, CDR2 FQGNSA. The V end lost 5 bases, the J end lost 7 bases, and 23 bases lay between the germline ends. The CDR3 extends over 16 amino acids. DNA of the CDR3: TGTGCCAGCAGCCCCAGTTTTGAATGGTTTGGAGGGACCCAGTACTTC. Translation: CASSPSFEWFGGTQYF.

This clonotype came up a few times. The chain links TRBV7-9 to TRBJ2-5; perhaps TRBD2 as D (6 bases). V shed 5 bases and J shed 1 base, with 20 bases lying between them. This CDR3 region has 17 residues. CDR1 and CDR2 from the germline V gene are SEHNR and FQNEAQ (reference sequence). The CDR3 DNA reads TGTGCCAGCAGCGGAGGGACCGTCCTGGGTGCCCAAGAGACCCAGTACTTC. It translates to CASSGGTVLGAQETQYF. The full variable domain, rest sourced from reference TRBV7-9 and TRBJ2-5, is DTGVSQNPRHKITKRGQNVTFRCDPISEHNRLYWYRQTLGQGPEFLTYFQNEAQLEKSRLLSDRFSAERPKGSFSTLEIQRTEQGDSAMYLCASSGGTVLGAQETQYFGPGTRLLVL.

This clonotype has only a few counts. The rearrangement uses TRBV6-1 and TRBJ2-5; TRBD2 agrees at 8 bases. The germline V gene encodes CDR1 MNHNS and CDR2 SASEGT. J was trimmed by 7 bases and V by 2 bases; bases with no gene match: 0. This CDR3 contains 12 residues. CDR3 in DNA: TGTGCCAGCAGTGAAAGCGGGGGGACCCAGTACTTC. This translates into CASSESGGTQYF.

The rearrangement links TRBV20-1 to TRBJ2-3; 7 positions agree with TRBD2. After removal of 3 bases from V and 2 bases from J, the junction contained 8 bases not matched to a gene. CDR3 length: 15 amino acids. CDR1 is DFQATT and CDR2 is SNEGSKA in the germline V gene (reference sequence). The CDR3: CSARNPSGATDTQYF. The CDR3 DNA reads TGCAGTGCTAGGAATCCTAGCGGCGCCACAGATACGCAGTATTTT.

This sequence joins TRBV12-3 or TRBV12-4 and TRBJ2-2; TRBD1 aligns across 7 bases. This CDR3 has 14 amino acids. V shed 10 bases and J 4 bases; nucleotides not matched to a gene: 9. CDR3 sequence reads: CATDLTGRTGELFF. The DNA for the CDR3 is TGTGCCACCGACCTGACAGGGCGCACCGGGGAGCTGTTTTTT.

This clonotype was observed a few times. The chain links TRBV18 to TRBJ2-5; D is ambiguous. Trimming took off 2 bases at V and 4 bases at J, with 2 bases between the two ends. The germline gives CDR1 KGHSH, CDR2 LQKENI. The CDR3 loop spans 11 amino acids. The CDR3 DNA reads as TGTGCCAGCTCACCAATAGAGACCCAGTACTTC. Its protein product is CASSPIETQYF. Full variable domain (remainder filled in from reference TRBV18 and TRBJ2-5): NAGVMQNPRHLVRRRGQEARLRCSPMKGHSHVYWYRQLPEEGLKFMVYLQKENIIDESGMPKERFSAEFPKEGPSILRIQQVVRGDSAAYFCASSPIETQYFGPGTRLLVL.

The chain links TRBV12-3 or TRBV12-4 to TRBJ1-3; D ambiguous. The CDR3 runs 12 residues. V lost 7 bases to trimming and J lost 2 bases, with 6 bases between them. The CDR3 DNA sequence: TGTGCCAGCACGAACCCTGGAAACACCATATATTTT. It is translated as CASTNPGNTIYF.

The V and J genes are TRBV29-1 and TRBJ1-1; D not certain. The germline CDR1 and CDR2 sequences are SQVTM and ANQGSEA. This CDR3 has 14 amino acids. Trimming shortened V by 6 bases and J by 0 bases, and 14 bases separated the two germline ends. This CDR3 reads CSVRANIMNTEAFF. In DNA form, the CDR3 reads TGCAGCGTCCGGGCCAATATAATGAACACTGAAGCTTTCTTT.

This clonotype was seen a handful of times. The CDR3 loop is CATLSGSQETQYF. The CDR3 coding sequence is TGTGCCACTCTTAGCGGGAGTCAAGAGACCCAGTACTTC. This chain connects TRBV10-3 to TRBJ2-5; 9 nucleotides line up with TRBD2. Losses at the gene ends were 10 bases for V and 2 bases for J; bases not matched to a gene: 5. The CDR3 runs to 13 residues. Germline V gene data show CDR1 as ENHRY and CDR2 as SYGVKD.

The sample holds a few counts of this clonotype. The chain is built from TRBV20-1 and TRBJ1-1; TRBD1 is a possible D gene (6 bases). The CDR3 totals 14 residues. V was cut by 6 bases and J by 5 bases, with 19 bases left in between. CDR1 DFQATT and CDR2 SNEGSKA come from the germline V gene (reference sequence). The CDR3 nucleotides read TGCAGTGCCTACAAAGGGGAGGGGGGTACTGAAGCTTTCTTT. The encoded protein is CSAYKGEGGTEAFF.

Of note for this clonotype: One end of the junction varies from germline; a read error may be responsible. The chain combines TRBV7-2 with TRBJ2-1; TRBD2 is a possible D gene (6 bases). The germline V gene encodes CDR1 SGHTA and CDR2 FQGNSA. This CDR3 spans 12 amino acids. CDR3 in DNA: TGTGCCAGCAGCCCCTTCCGGGAGTTGTCGATCTTC. It specifies CASSPFRELSIF.

In this sample, this clonotype turned up once. This sequence joins TRBV20-1 and TRBJ2-3; D unresolved. The CDR3 runs 14 residues. In germline, CDR1 is DFQATT, CDR2 SNEGSKA (reference sequence). V lost 6 bases, J lost 2 bases, and 15 bases lay in between. CDR3 amino acids: CSARRPKFTDTQYF. DNA for the CDR3: TGCAGTGCCCGTCGGCCCAAATTCACAGATACGCAGTATTTT.